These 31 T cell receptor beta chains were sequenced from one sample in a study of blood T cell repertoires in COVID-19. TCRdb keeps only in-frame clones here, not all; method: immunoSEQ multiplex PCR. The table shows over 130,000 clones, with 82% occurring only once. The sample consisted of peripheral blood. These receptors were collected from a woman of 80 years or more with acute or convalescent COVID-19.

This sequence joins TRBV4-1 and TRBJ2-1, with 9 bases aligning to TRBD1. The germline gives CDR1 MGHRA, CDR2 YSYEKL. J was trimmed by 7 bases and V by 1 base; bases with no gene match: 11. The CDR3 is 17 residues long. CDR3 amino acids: CASSQVFRGQGLNEQFF. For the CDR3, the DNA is TGCGCCAGCAGCCAAGTCTTTCGAGGACAGGGGCTTAATGAGCAGTTCTTC.

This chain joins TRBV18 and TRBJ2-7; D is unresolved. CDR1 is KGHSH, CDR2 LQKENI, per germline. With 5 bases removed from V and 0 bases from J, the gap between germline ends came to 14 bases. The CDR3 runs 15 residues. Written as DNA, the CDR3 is TGTGCCAGCTCATTCGCGCCACGGAGCTCCTACGAGCAGTACTTC. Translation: CASSFAPRSSYEQYF.

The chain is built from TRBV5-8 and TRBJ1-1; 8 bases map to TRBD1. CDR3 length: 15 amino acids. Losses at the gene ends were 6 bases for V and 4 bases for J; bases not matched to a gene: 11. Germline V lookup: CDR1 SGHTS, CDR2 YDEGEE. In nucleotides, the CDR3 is TGTGCCAGCATGGCAGGAGACGGGACAGGCACTGAAGCTTTCTTT. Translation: CASMAGDGTGTEAFF.

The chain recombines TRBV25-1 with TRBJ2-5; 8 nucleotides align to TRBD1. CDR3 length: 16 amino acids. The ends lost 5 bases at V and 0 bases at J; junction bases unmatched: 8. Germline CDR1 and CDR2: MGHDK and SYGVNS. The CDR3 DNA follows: TGTGCCAGCAGTCTACGGACAGGGTGGAACCAAGAGACCCAGTACTTC. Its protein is CASSLRTGWNQETQYF.

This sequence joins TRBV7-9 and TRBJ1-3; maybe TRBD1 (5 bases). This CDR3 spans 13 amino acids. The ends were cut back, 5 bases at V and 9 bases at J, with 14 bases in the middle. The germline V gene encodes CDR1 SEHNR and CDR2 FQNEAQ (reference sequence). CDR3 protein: CASSVGGLVTIYF. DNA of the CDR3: TGTGCCAGCAGCGTCGGGGGGTTGGTCACCATATATTTT. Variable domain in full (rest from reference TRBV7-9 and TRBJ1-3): DTGVSQNPRHKITKRGQNVTFRCDPISEHNRLYWYRQTLGQGPEFLTYFQNEAQLEKSRLLSDRFSAERPKGSFSTLEIQRTEQGDSAMYLCASSVGGLVTIYFGEGSWLTVV.

DNA of the CDR3: TGTGCCAGCAGCTTGGGAGCCCAGGCCAGGTTTGGCTACACCTTC. Encoded protein: CASSLGAQARFGYTF. The chain is built from TRBV5-4 and TRBJ1-2; the D is unclear. The CDR3 loop spans 15 amino acids. The ends were cut back, 0 bases at V and 7 bases at J, with 16 bases in the middle. Germline V gives CDR1 SGHNT, CDR2 YYREEE (reference sequence). Complete variable domain (other parts from reference TRBV5-4 and TRBJ1-2): ETGVTQSPTHLIKTRGQQVTLRCSSQSGHNTVSWYQQALGQGPQFIFQYYREEENGRGNFPPRFSGLQFPNYSSELNVNALELDDSALYLCASSLGAQARFGYTFGSGTRLTVV.

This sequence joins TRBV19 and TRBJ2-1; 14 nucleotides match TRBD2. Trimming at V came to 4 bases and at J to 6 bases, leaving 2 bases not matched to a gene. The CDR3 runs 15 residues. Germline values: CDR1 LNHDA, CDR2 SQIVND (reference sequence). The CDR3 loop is CASSTTSGGGNEQFF. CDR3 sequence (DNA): TGTGCCAGTAGTACGACTAGCGGGGGGGGCAATGAGCAGTTCTTC.

The CDR3 loop reads CASSLRLAGGNTGELFF. CDR3 nucleotide sequence: TGTGCCAGCAGCTTACGGTTAGCGGGGGGAAACACCGGGGAGCTGTTTTTT. The chain couples TRBV11-2 to TRBJ2-2; 10 nucleotides match TRBD2. The CDR3 is 17 residues long. The junction had 5 bases not matched to a gene; V was cut back by 2 bases and J by 2 bases. Germline V gene lookup returns CDR1 SGHAT and CDR2 FQNNGV.

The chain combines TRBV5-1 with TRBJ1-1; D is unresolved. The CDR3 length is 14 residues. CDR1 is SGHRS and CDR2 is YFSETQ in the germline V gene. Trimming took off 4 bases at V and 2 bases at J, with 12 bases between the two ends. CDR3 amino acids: CASSPLSKNTEAFF. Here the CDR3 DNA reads TGCGCCAGCAGCCCCCTCAGTAAAAACACTGAAGCTTTCTTT.

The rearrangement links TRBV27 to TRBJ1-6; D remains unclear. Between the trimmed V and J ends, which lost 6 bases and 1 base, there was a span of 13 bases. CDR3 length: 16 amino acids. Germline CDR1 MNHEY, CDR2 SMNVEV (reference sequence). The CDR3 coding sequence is TGTGCCAGCAGAAGCCCTATCAGGTCCTATAATTCACCCCTCCACTTT. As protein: CASRSPIRSYNSPLHF.

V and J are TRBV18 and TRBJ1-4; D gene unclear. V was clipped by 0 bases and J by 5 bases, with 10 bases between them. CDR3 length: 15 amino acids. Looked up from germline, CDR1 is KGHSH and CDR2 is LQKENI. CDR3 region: CASSPPRAGNEKLFF. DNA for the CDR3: TGTGCCAGCTCACCACCTAGGGCGGGGAATGAAAAACTGTTTTTT.

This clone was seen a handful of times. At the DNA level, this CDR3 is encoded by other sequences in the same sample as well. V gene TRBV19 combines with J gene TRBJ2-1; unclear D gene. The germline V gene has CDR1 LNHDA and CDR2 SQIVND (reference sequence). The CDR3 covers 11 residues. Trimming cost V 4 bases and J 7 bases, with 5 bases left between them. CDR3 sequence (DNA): TGTGCCAGTAGTACAATTAATGAGCAGTTCTTC. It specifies CASSTINEQFF.

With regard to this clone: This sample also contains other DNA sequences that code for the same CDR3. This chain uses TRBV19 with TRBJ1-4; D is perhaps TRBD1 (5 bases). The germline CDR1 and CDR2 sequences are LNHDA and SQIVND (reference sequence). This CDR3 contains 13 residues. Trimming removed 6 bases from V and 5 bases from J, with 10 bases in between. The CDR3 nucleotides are TGTGCCAGTAGGGCCAGGGTAAATGAAAAACTGTTTTTT. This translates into CASRARVNEKLFF.

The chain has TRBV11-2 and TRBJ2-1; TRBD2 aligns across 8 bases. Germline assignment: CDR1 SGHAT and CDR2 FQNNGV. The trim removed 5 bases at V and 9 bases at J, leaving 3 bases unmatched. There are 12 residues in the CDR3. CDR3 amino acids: CASSLGLGEQFF. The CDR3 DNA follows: TGTGCCAGCAGCCTGGGACTAGGTGAGCAGTTCTTC. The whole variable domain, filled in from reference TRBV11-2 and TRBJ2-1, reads EAGVAQSPRYKIIEKRQSVAFWCNPISGHATLYWYQQILGQGPKLLIQFQNNGVVDDSQLPKDRFSAERLKGVDSTLKIQPAKLEDSAVYLCASSLGLGEQFFGPGTRLTVL.

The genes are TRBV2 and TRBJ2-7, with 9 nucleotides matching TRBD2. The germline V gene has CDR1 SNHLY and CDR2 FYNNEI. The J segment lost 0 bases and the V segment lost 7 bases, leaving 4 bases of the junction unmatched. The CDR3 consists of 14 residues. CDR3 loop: CASNQAGGSYEQYF. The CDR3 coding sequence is TGTGCCAGCAATCAAGCGGGGGGCTCCTACGAGCAGTACTTC.

In DNA, the CDR3 is TGTGCCAGCAGCTTAACACCTAGCGGGGGGCTGGATACGCAGTATTTT. This translates into CASSLTPSGGLDTQYF. The chain joins TRBV7-3 to TRBJ2-3; 11 bases fit TRBD2. CDR1 and CDR2 from the germline V gene are SGHTA and FQGTGA. This CDR3 has 16 residues. Trimming took 0 bases from V and 6 from J; bases not matched to a gene: 5.

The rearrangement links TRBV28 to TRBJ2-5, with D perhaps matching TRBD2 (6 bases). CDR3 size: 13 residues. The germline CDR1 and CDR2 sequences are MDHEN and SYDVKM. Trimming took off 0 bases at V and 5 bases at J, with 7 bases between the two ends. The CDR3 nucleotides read TGTGCCAGCAGTTTATGGGACTACGAGACCCAGTACTTC. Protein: CASSLWDYETQYF.

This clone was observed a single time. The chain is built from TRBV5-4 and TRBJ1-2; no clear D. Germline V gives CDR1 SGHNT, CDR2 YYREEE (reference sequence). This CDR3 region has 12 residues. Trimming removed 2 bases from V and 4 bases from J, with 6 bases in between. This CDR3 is CASSFSVYGYTF. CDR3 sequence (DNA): TGTGCCAGCAGCTTTTCCGTCTATGGCTACACCTTC.

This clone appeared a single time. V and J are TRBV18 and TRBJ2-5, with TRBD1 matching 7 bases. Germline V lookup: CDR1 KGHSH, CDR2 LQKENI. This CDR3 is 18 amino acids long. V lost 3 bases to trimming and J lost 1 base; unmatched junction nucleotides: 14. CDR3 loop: CASSPFGPGTAIQETQYF. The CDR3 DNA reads TGTGCCAGCTCACCTTTTGGCCCCGGGACAGCAATCCAAGAGACCCAGTACTTC.

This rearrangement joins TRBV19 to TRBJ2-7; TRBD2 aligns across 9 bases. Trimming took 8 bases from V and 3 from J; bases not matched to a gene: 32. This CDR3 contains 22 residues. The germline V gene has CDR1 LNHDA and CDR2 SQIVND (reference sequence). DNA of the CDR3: TGTGCCAGTTTGAAGAGTAGCGGGAGATCTTTCCCCCGGCAATATAGACACTACGAGCAGTACTTC. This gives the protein CASLKSSGRSFPRQYRHYEQYF. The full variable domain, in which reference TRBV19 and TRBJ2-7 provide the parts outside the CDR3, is DGGITQSPKYLFRKEGQNVTLSCEQNLNHDAMYWYRQDPGQGLRLIYYSQIVNDFQKGDIAEGYSVSREKKESFPLTVTSAQKNPTAFYLCASLKSSGRSFPRQYRHYEQYFGPGTRLTVT.

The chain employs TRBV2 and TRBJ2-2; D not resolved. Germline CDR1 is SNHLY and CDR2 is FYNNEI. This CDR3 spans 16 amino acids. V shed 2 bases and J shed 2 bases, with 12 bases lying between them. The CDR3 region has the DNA TGTGCCAGCAGTGAATTCCTGCTAGATAACACCGGGGAGCTGTTTTTT. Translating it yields CASSEFLLDNTGELFF.

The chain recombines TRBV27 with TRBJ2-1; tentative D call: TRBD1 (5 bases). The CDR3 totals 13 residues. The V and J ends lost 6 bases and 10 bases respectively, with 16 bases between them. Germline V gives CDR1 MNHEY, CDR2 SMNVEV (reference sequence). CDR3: CASRFIQGREQFF. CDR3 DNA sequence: TGTGCCAGCAGGTTCATTCAGGGTCGCGAGCAGTTCTTC.

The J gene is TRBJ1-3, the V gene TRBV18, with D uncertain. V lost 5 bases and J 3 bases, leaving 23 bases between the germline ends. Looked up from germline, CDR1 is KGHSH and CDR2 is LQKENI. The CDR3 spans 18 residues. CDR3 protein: CASSSLGGRLDLGNTIYF. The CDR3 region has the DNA TGTGCCAGCTCATCATTAGGAGGACGTCTCGACCTTGGAAACACCATATATTTT.

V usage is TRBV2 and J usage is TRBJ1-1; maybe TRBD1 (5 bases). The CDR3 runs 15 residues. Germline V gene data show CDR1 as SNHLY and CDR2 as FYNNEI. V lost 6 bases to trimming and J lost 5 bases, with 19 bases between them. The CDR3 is CASRTDGGIRTEAFF. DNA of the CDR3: TGTGCCAGCAGAACGGACGGGGGTATTCGGACTGAAGCTTTCTTT. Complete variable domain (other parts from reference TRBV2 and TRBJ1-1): EPEVTQTPSHQVTQMGQEVILRCVPISNHLYFYWYRQILGQKVEFLVSFYNNEISEKSEIFDDQFSVERPDGSNFTLKIRSTKLEDSAMYFCASRTDGGIRTEAFFGQGTRLTVV.

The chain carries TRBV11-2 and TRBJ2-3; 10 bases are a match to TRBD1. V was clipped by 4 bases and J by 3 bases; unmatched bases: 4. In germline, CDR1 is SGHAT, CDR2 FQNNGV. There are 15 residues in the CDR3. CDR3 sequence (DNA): TGTGCCAGCAGCTCGGACAGGGGGGGGACAGATACGCAGTATTTT. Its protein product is CASSSDRGGTDTQYF.

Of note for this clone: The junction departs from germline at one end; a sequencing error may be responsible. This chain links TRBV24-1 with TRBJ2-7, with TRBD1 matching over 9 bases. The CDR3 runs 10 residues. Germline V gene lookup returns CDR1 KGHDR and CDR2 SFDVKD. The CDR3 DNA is TGTGCCACCAGTGAGGGACAGGGTGGCTTC. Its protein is CATSEGQGGF.

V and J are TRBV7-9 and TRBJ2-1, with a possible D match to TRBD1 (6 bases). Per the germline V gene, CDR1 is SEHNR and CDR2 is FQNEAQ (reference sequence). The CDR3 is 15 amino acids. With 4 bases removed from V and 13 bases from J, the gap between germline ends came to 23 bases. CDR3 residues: CASSSKEDSQNSQFF. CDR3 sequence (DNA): TGTGCCAGCAGCTCGAAAGAGGACAGTCAGAATTCTCAGTTCTTC.

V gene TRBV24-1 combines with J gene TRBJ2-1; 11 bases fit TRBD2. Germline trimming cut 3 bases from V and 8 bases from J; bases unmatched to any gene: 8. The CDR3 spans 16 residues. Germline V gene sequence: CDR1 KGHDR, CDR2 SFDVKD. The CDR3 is CATSDVTSGAGDEQFF. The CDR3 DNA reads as TGTGCCACCAGTGATGTGACTAGCGGGGCAGGTGATGAGCAGTTCTTC.

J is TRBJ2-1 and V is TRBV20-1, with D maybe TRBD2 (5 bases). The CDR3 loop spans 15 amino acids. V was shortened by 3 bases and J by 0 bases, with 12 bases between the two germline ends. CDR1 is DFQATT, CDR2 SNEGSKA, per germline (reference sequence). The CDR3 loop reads CSASPEADSYNEQFF. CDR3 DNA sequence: TGCAGTGCTAGTCCTGAAGCGGACTCCTACAATGAGCAGTTCTTC.

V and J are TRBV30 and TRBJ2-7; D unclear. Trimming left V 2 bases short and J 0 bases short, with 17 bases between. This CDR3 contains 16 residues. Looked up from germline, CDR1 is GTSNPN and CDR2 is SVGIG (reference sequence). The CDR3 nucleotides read TGTGCCTGGAGTACGGTTTGGTCAGGCAGCTCCTACGAGCAGTACTTC. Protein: CAWSTVWSGSSYEQYF.

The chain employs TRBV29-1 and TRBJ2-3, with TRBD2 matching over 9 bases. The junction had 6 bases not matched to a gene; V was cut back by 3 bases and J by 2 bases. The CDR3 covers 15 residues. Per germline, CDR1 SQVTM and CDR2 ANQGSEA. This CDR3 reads CSVELAGRPTDTQYF. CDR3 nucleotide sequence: TGCAGCGTTGAGCTAGCGGGGCGACCCACAGATACGCAGTATTTT.